The 27 T cell receptor beta chains listed next were all sequenced from one sample in a study of T cell responses to AZD1222 COVID-19 vaccine. The method was immunoSEQ multiplex PCR; TCRdb's version includes in-frame clones alone and lacks a portion of them. The profile shows 110,000 to 150,000 clones, 80% to 90% of them singletons. Specimen: peripheral blood, collected on day 0 of AZD1222 vaccination. The receptors were gathered from an adult in good health.

The J gene is TRBJ2-1, the V gene TRBV10-3; the match to TRBD2 covers 9 bases. With V trimmed by 10 bases and J by 7 bases, 14 bases remained unmatched. The CDR3 loop spans 15 amino acids. The V gene's germline CDR1 is ENHRY and CDR2 SYGVKD. CDR3 sequence reads: CATSGVAGVSNEQFF. The DNA of the CDR3 is TGTGCCACCTCCGGGGTAGCGGGAGTGTCTAATGAGCAGTTCTTC.

The rearrangement links TRBV5-1 to TRBJ1-3; 7 bases line up with TRBD1. V lost 1 base, J lost 2 bases, and 0 bases stayed unmatched. The CDR3 is 14 residues long. In germline, CDR1 is SGHRS, CDR2 YFSETQ. The CDR3 region has the DNA TGCGCCAGCAGCTTGACAGGGGCTGGAAACACCATATATTTT. Encoded protein: CASSLTGAGNTIYF. Looking up the rest from reference TRBV5-1 and TRBJ1-3 gives the full variable domain: KAGVTQTPRYLIKTRGQQVTLSCSPISGHRSVSWYQQTPGQGLQFLFEYFSETQRNKGNFPGRFSGRQFSNSRSEMNVSTLELGDSALYLCASSLTGAGNTIYFGEGSWLTVV.

Written as DNA, the CDR3 is TGTGCCAGCAGCCGCCGGGTCCTGGAGGACGAGCAGTACTTC. Protein product: CASSRRVLEDEQYF. The chain couples TRBV6-5 to TRBJ2-7, with D tentatively TRBD2 (5 bases). CDR3 length equals 14 residues. Trimming stripped 6 bases from V and 5 bases from J, with 17 bases between. The V gene's germline CDR1 is MNHEY and CDR2 SVGAGI.

This rearrangement joins TRBV12-3 or TRBV12-4 to TRBJ1-2, with D possibly matching TRBD1 (5 bases). V dropped 5 bases and J dropped 2 bases, with 9 bases sitting between them. This CDR3 is 13 amino acids long. CDR3 protein: CASSPGQNYGYTF. CDR3 DNA sequence: TGTGCCAGCAGTCCGGGGCAAAACTATGGCTACACCTTC.

This clone has a handful of counts. The chain links TRBV5-4 to TRBJ1-3, with a tentative D call TRBD1 (6 bases). V shed 0 bases and J shed 1 base, with 14 bases lying between them. The CDR3 extends over 17 amino acids. Germline V gene sequence: CDR1 SGHNT, CDR2 YYREEE (reference sequence). CDR3 bases: TGTGCCAGCAGCTTGGATGTAACAGGGCAGTCTGGAAACACCATATATTTT. It translates to CASSLDVTGQSGNTIYF.

The V call is TRBV6-1, the J call TRBJ2-2, with D perhaps TRBD1 (5 bases). V lost 2 bases and J lost 5, with 12 bases in between. The V gene's germline CDR1 is MNHNS and CDR2 SASEGT. The CDR3 is 15 residues long. The CDR3 region is CASSEKGMWTGELFF. The DNA of the CDR3 is TGTGCCAGCAGTGAAAAGGGGATGTGGACCGGGGAGCTGTTTTTT.

This clone has more than one count but fewer than ten. The same CDR3 also results from other DNA sequences found in this sample. This chain uses TRBV11-2 with TRBJ2-7; TRBD1 or TRBD2 may be the D gene (5 bases each). Germline V CDR1 and CDR2: SGHAT, FQNNGV. The V gene lost 4 bases and the J gene lost 3 bases, with 13 bases spanning the gap. The CDR3 length is 14 residues. CDR3 in DNA: TGTGCCAGCAGCTCCCGAGGGGATGTCTACGAGCAGTACTTC. Protein product: CASSSRGDVYEQYF.

J is TRBJ2-5 and V is TRBV10-2, with D possibly matching TRBD1 (6 bases). Germline CDR1 WSHSY, CDR2 SAAADI. V was shortened by 8 bases and J by 0 bases, with 13 bases between the two germline ends. The CDR3 is made up of 14 amino acids. DNA for the CDR3: TGCGCCAGCTCGTGGCAGGGGTACCAAGAGACCCAGTACTTC. Its translation: CASSWQGYQETQYF.

V and J are TRBV5-4 and TRBJ2-7, with D perhaps TRBD2 (6 bases). The germline gives CDR1 SGHNT, CDR2 YYREEE (reference sequence). V was cut by 5 bases and J by 2 bases, with 11 bases left in between. The CDR3 sequence is 13 residues long. CDR3 in DNA: TGTGCCAGCAGGGCGGGATCCACCTACGAGCAGTACTTC. Its protein product is CASRAGSTYEQYF.

The chain employs TRBV5-4 and TRBJ1-5; D perhaps matches TRBD1 (5 bases). CDR3 length: 13 residues. Trimming took off 1 base at V and 5 bases at J, with 7 bases between the two ends. Germline V gene data show CDR1 as SGHNT and CDR2 as YYREEE (reference sequence). CDR3 residues: CASSLMGDQPQHF. DNA for the CDR3: TGTGCCAGCAGCTTGATGGGGGATCAGCCCCAGCATTTT.

In this sample, this clone turned up a few times. This chain links TRBV5-1 with TRBJ1-6; D may be TRBD1 (6 bases). Trimming left V 0 bases short and J 7 bases short, with 8 bases between. The germline V gene encodes CDR1 SGHRS and CDR2 YFSETQ. This CDR3 region has 14 residues. CDR3 in DNA: TGCGCCAGCAGCTTGGACAGGGCAAATTCACCCCTCCACTTT. Residues: CASSLDRANSPLHF.

The chain carries TRBV7-9 and TRBJ2-1; D unresolved. The CDR3 has 15 amino acids. Germline values: CDR1 SEHNR, CDR2 FQNEAQ (reference sequence). Trimming left V 5 bases short and J 0 bases short, with 11 bases between. DNA of the CDR3: TGTGCCAGCAGCCCTGCGGCGGTCTCCTACAATGAGCAGTTCTTC. Encoded protein: CASSPAAVSYNEQFF.

This chain uses TRBV10-3 with TRBJ2-7; TRBD1 matches 9 bases. The CDR3 runs 15 residues. With 3 bases clipped from V and 2 bases from J, the junction kept 5 bases outside the gene matches. Germline CDR1 and CDR2: ENHRY and SYGVKD. The CDR3 nucleotides read TGTGCCATCAGTGACCGGGACAGGGCAACCTACGAGCAGTACTTC. Protein: CAISDRDRATYEQYF.

The chain employs TRBV5-1 and TRBJ1-1; 7 bases match TRBD1. The V gene's germline CDR1 is SGHRS and CDR2 YFSETQ. The CDR3 runs 14 residues. With V trimmed by 0 bases and J by 4 bases, 3 bases remained unmatched. The chain's CDR3 is CASSLDSGGTEAFF. The CDR3 DNA reads as TGCGCCAGCAGCTTGGATTCAGGGGGCACTGAAGCTTTCTTT.

The V call is TRBV21-1, the J call TRBJ2-7. TRBV21-1 is noted as a pseudogene. The CDR3 has 15 residues. The CDR3 nucleotides are TGTGCCAGCAGCAAACTGACGGTCGTCTCCTACGAGCAGTACTTC. The encoded protein is CASSKLTVVSYEQYF.

This chain connects TRBV2 to TRBJ1-1; TRBD1 matches 10 bases. This CDR3 has 14 amino acids. V was pared by 5 bases and J by 3 bases, with 3 bases of the junction left unmatched. CDR1 is SNHLY and CDR2 is FYNNEI in the germline V gene. The chain's CDR3 is CASSKGQGDTEAFF. For the CDR3, the DNA is TGTGCCAGCAGTAAAGGACAGGGGGACACTGAAGCTTTCTTT.

V is TRBV10-3 and J is TRBJ2-7, with 8 nucleotides matching TRBD1. This CDR3 comprises 15 residues. V gave up 2 bases and J gave up 2 bases; unmatched junction bases: 5. Germline CDR1 ENHRY, CDR2 SYGVKD. CDR3 sequence reads: CAISERDRPTYEQYF. In nucleotides, the CDR3 is TGTGCCATCAGTGAGCGGGACAGGCCCACCTACGAGCAGTACTTC.

The rearrangement joins TRBV25-1 to TRBJ1-2, with D perhaps TRBD1 (5 bases). This CDR3 has 13 amino acids. Trimming removed 6 bases from V and 8 bases from J, with 16 bases in between. The germline CDR1 and CDR2 sequences are MGHDK and SYGVNS. This CDR3 reads CASSQRRGDGYTF. The CDR3 DNA is TGTGCCAGCAGCCAAAGGAGGGGAGACGGCTACACCTTC.

V is TRBV4-1 and J is TRBJ2-5, with D perhaps matching TRBD2 (6 bases). CDR1 is MGHRA, CDR2 YSYEKL, per germline. V lost 1 base and J 1 base, leaving 10 bases between the germline ends. This CDR3 region has 15 residues. CDR3 coding DNA: TGCGCCAGCAGCCAAGTCGGGAGTCCCCAAGAGACCCAGTACTTC. Translated: CASSQVGSPQETQYF.

The chain has TRBV19 and TRBJ1-1, with TRBD1 identical over 7 bases. Trimming took 6 bases from V and 11 from J; bases not matched to a gene: 12. CDR3 length equals 13 residues. From germline, CDR1 is LNHDA and CDR2 SQIVND (reference sequence). CDR3: CASSFTGEMAAFF. The CDR3 coding sequence is TGTGCCAGTAGCTTTACAGGGGAGATGGCGGCTTTCTTT.

The gene calls are TRBV5-1 and TRBJ2-3; no clear D. The CDR3 runs to 14 residues. The germline V gene has CDR1 SGHRS and CDR2 YFSETQ. V lost 0 bases and J lost 2, with 7 bases in between. The chain's CDR3 is CASSLADLTDTQYF. CDR3 sequence (DNA): TGCGCCAGCAGCTTGGCCGACCTCACAGATACGCAGTATTTT.

This chain connects TRBV19 to TRBJ2-2; maybe TRBD1 (6 bases). CDR1 is LNHDA, CDR2 SQIVND, per germline (reference sequence). Trimming pared 9 bases from V and 3 bases from J, leaving 23 bases between. The CDR3 spans 17 residues. The CDR3 is CASLRRPGAMDTGELFF. The CDR3 DNA reads as TGTGCCAGCCTTCGTCGCCCAGGGGCGATGGACACCGGGGAGCTGTTTTTT. Full variable domain (remainder filled in from reference TRBV19 and TRBJ2-2): DGGITQSPKYLFRKEGQNVTLSCEQNLNHDAMYWYRQDPGQGLRLIYYSQIVNDFQKGDIAEGYSVSREKKESFPLTVTSAQKNPTAFYLCASLRRPGAMDTGELFFGEGSRLTVL.

The chain employs TRBV7-9 and TRBJ1-4, with 7 positions matching TRBD1. J gave up 7 bases and V 5 bases, and 10 bases lay outside the gene matches. This CDR3 has 15 residues. Germline lookup yields CDR1 SEHNR and CDR2 FQNEAQ (reference sequence). The CDR3 sequence: CASSNDRAGFEKLFF. CDR3 in DNA: TGTGCCAGCAGCAATGACAGGGCGGGTTTTGAAAAACTGTTTTTT.

The gene calls are TRBV3-1 (or the pseudogene TRBV3-2) and TRBJ1-2; 7 bases agree with TRBD1. The CDR3 is made up of 16 amino acids. The ends lost 1 base at V and 4 bases at J; junction bases unmatched: 9. The germline gives CDR1 LGHDT, CDR2 YNNKEL (reference sequence). The CDR3, as DNA: TGTGCCAGCAGCCAAGGGGGGGGACAGTCAGTCTATGGCTACACCTTC. Encoded protein: CASSQGGGQSVYGYTF.

V gene TRBV5-1 combines with J gene TRBJ1-5; no reliable D call. Trimming cost V 2 bases and J 8 bases, with 14 bases left between them. The CDR3 length is 14 residues. Germline CDR1 SGHRS, CDR2 YFSETQ. CDR3 bases: TGCGCCAGCAGCTTAGTTCCGGGGAGGGAGCCCCAGCATTTT. Amino acids: CASSLVPGREPQHF.

The chain employs TRBV19 and TRBJ2-2; D is perhaps TRBD1 or TRBD2 (5 bases each). The V end lost 5 bases, the J end lost 4 bases, and 14 bases lay between the germline ends. Germline-derived CDR1 and CDR2 are LNHDA and SQIVND (reference sequence). This CDR3 comprises 15 residues. CDR3 sequence (DNA): TGTGCCAGTAGTGCAGGGCGAGGGAGCACCGGGGAGCTGTTTTTT. Translation: CASSAGRGSTGELFF. Together with reference TRBV19 and TRBJ2-2, the CDR3 gives the full variable domain: DGGITQSPKYLFRKEGQNVTLSCEQNLNHDAMYWYRQDPGQGLRLIYYSQIVNDFQKGDIAEGYSVSREKKESFPLTVTSAQKNPTAFYLCASSAGRGSTGELFFGEGSRLTVL.

The chain uses TRBV28 and TRBJ1-2; possible D gene TRBD1, 5 bases. V was cut by 6 bases and J by 3 bases, with 14 bases left in between. The germline CDR1 and CDR2 sequences are MDHEN and SYDVKM. The CDR3 is 14 amino acids. The CDR3 protein is CASRTPEGYYGYTF. DNA for the CDR3: TGTGCCAGCAGAACTCCGGAGGGGTACTATGGCTACACCTTC.